What follows are 21 T cell receptor beta chains derived from one specimen sequenced in a study of cytomegalovirus exposure and HLA in healthy donors (dated by TCRdb to about 2017). Libraries were built with the immunoSEQ multiplex PCR assay. A mixture of 60 forward primers for TCR Vbeta segments and 13 reverse primers for TCR Jbeta segments was used in the multiplex PCR. TCRdb took this table from immuneACCESS and kept in-frame rearrangements with V and J called. Such tables lack part of the clones; where checked against another copy, unresolved V genes explain under half of the gap, and the rest is unexplained. A total of fewer than 90,000 clones appear in this sample, approximately 63% of them only once. Roughly 9.8% of the sample is held by the ten biggest clonotypes. Sequenced material: PBMCs. The receptors derive from a woman in her fifties or sixties in good health and CMV-seropositive.

V gene TRBV30 combines with J gene TRBJ1-2; maybe TRBD1 (6 bases). The V gene lost 7 bases and the J gene lost 0 bases, with 9 bases spanning the gap. The germline V gene encodes CDR1 GTSNPN and CDR2 SVGIG (reference sequence). The CDR3 is 12 amino acids. The CDR3 spells CASTGANYGYTF. CDR3 in DNA: TGTGCCTCGACAGGTGCTAACTATGGCTACACCTTC.

V gene TRBV6-1 combines with J gene TRBJ2-3; TRBD2 aligns across 9 bases. V trimming: 6 bases; J trimming: 6 bases; junction bases outside the gene matches: 7. Germline loops: CDR1 MNHNS, CDR2 SASEGT. The CDR3 extends over 14 amino acids. The CDR3 nucleotides are TGTGCCAGCAGGCGGCGGGAGGGCGAGGATACGCAGTATTTT. Encoded protein: CASRRREGEDTQYF.

This clone has a single count. V usage is TRBV27 and J usage is TRBJ1-2, with 8 bases matching TRBD1. V shed 8 bases, J shed 6 bases, and the junction held 11 bases outside the gene matches. In germline, CDR1 is MNHEY, CDR2 SMNVEV (reference sequence). The CDR3 spans 14 residues. This CDR3 is CASPLTGGWNGYTF. The CDR3 bases are TGTGCCAGCCCTTTAACAGGGGGGTGGAATGGCTACACCTTC.

This clone was seen a handful of times. V usage is TRBV2 and J usage is TRBJ2-1; D may be TRBD2 (6 bases). CDR3 length: 15 residues. V lost 4 bases and J 4 bases, leaving 14 bases between the germline ends. Germline CDR1 SNHLY, CDR2 FYNNEI. The CDR3 reads CASSVRSGPYNEQFF. The CDR3 coding sequence is TGTGCCAGCAGTGTCCGTAGCGGACCTTACAATGAGCAGTTCTTC.

This chain joins TRBV5-1 and TRBJ1-3; TRBD1 is a possible D gene (6 bases). V was shortened by 2 bases and J by 4 bases, with 10 bases between the two germline ends. CDR1 and CDR2 from the germline V gene are SGHRS and YFSETQ. There are 14 residues in the CDR3. The DNA of the CDR3 is TGCGCCAGCAGCTTCCAGGGGCCGGGAAACACCATATATTTT. Translation: CASSFQGPGNTIYF.

The chain carries TRBV9 and TRBJ1-3; 7 positions agree with TRBD1. Trimming took 3 bases from V and 1 from J; bases not matched to a gene: 10. This CDR3 is 17 amino acids long. In germline, CDR1 is SGDLS, CDR2 YYNGEE. CDR3 DNA: TGTGCCAGCAGCGCCACGGGACAGCAGTTTTCTGGAAACACCATATATTTT. It is translated as CASSATGQQFSGNTIYF.

This chain uses TRBV28 with TRBJ2-7, with D possibly matching TRBD1 (6 bases). The CDR3 spans 13 residues. V was cut by 4 bases and J by 0 bases, with 7 bases left in between. Germline loops: CDR1 MDHEN, CDR2 SYDVKM. The CDR3 protein is CASSSDSSYEQYF. The CDR3 bases are TGTGCCAGCAGTTCGGACAGCTCCTACGAGCAGTACTTC.

This rearrangement joins TRBV18 to TRBJ1-2, with TRBD1 matching 7 bases. J was trimmed by 1 base and V by 3 bases; bases with no gene match: 11. The CDR3 runs to 17 residues. The germline V gene has CDR1 KGHSH and CDR2 LQKENI. CDR3 nucleotide sequence: TGTGCCAGCTCACCCCAGACAGGGCGAAGCTTTAACTATGGCTACACCTTC. This codes for CASSPQTGRSFNYGYTF.

The rearrangement uses TRBV9 and TRBJ1-1; TRBD1 is a possible D gene (6 bases). Looked up from germline, CDR1 is SGDLS and CDR2 is YYNGEE. Trimming removed 0 bases from V and 5 bases from J, with 11 bases in between. CDR3 length equals 14 residues. CDR3 coding DNA: TGTGCCAGCAGCGTAGACCGAAGGGGGACTGAAGCTTTCTTT. Its translation is CASSVDRRGTEAFF. The full variable domain, in which reference TRBV9 and TRBJ1-1 provide the parts outside the CDR3, is DSGVTQTPKHLITATGQRVTLRCSPRSGDLSVYWYQQSLDQGLQFLIQYYNGEERAKGNILERFSAQQFPDLHSELNLSSLELGDSALYFCASSVDRRGTEAFFGQGTRLTVV.

The chain joins TRBV5-1 to TRBJ1-5; D is ambiguous. The CDR3 has 13 amino acids. CDR1 and CDR2 from the germline V gene are SGHRS and YFSETQ. V dropped 3 bases and J dropped 7 bases, with 11 bases sitting between them. Here the CDR3 DNA reads TGCGCCAGCAGCTCGTTAAGTGGCCAGCCCCAGCATTTT. Its translation is CASSSLSGQPQHF. The full variable domain, completed using reference TRBV5-1 and TRBJ1-5, is KAGVTQTPRYLIKTRGQQVTLSCSPISGHRSVSWYQQTPGQGLQFLFEYFSETQRNKGNFPGRFSGRQFSNSRSEMNVSTLELGDSALYLCASSSLSGQPQHFGDGTRLSIL.

The CDR3 nucleotides are TGTGCCAGCAGTTTATCGAGTGGGGACAGGGACTATGGCTACACCTTC. Translating gives CASSLSSGDRDYGYTF. The chain employs TRBV27 and TRBJ1-2; TRBD1 matches at 9 bases. J gave up 3 bases and V 0 bases, and 5 bases lay outside the gene matches. CDR1 and CDR2 (germline): MNHEY, SMNVEV (reference sequence). The CDR3 is made up of 16 amino acids.

This sequence joins TRBV5-5 and TRBJ2-7, with 7 bases identical to TRBD1. This CDR3 comprises 14 residues. The V gene end was trimmed by 0 bases and the J gene end by 6 bases; junction bases not matched to a gene: 6. Per the germline V gene, CDR1 is SGHKS and CDR2 is YYEKEE (reference sequence). Here the CDR3 DNA reads TGTGCCAGCAGCTTGGGTGGGACAGCTGGCGAGCAGTACTTC. Its protein product is CASSLGGTAGEQYF.

The chain combines TRBV2 with TRBJ1-5; 7 bases map to TRBD1. V shed 2 bases, J shed 9 bases, and the junction held 13 bases outside the gene matches. The germline V gene encodes CDR1 SNHLY and CDR2 FYNNEI. This CDR3 has 16 amino acids. CDR3 nucleotides: TGTGCCAGCAGTGAACGGGACAGTTCGTTCTTGGGGCCCCAGCATTTT. This codes for CASSERDSSFLGPQHF.

This clone was counted between two and nine times. Here the CDR3 DNA reads TGTGCCAGCAGCTTAGGCAGGGAGGATGAAAAACTGTTTTTT. Encoded protein: CASSLGREDEKLFF. This chain uses TRBV7-2 with TRBJ1-4, with a weak D call TRBD1 (5 bases). The V end was cut by 1 base, the J end by 6 bases, with 9 bases between. Germline CDR1 reads SGHTA; CDR2 reads FQGNSA. This CDR3 contains 14 residues.

V is TRBV5-6 and J is TRBJ1-1, with D hard to call. This CDR3 has 15 residues. Germline CDR1 reads SGHDT; CDR2 reads YYEEEE. V lost 0 bases and J lost 6, with 15 bases in between. CDR3 in DNA: TGTGCCAGCAGCTTGGATCGGGGATGGGGATCTGAAGCTTTCTTT. Its protein is CASSLDRGWGSEAFF.

The CDR3: CASGLLPHSEQYF. The CDR3 coding sequence is TGTGCTAGTGGTTTACTACCTCACTCCGAGCAGTACTTC. The chain employs TRBV12-5 and TRBJ2-7; D is unresolved. The CDR3 runs 13 residues. Trimming pared 3 bases from V and 6 bases from J, leaving 12 bases between. Per germline, CDR1 LGHNT and CDR2 FRNRAP.

The chain is built from TRBV10-3 and TRBJ2-2, with 11 bases lining up with TRBD2. V gave up 11 bases and J gave up 1 base; unmatched junction bases: 3. The CDR3 runs to 14 residues. Germline V gene lookup returns CDR1 ENHRY and CDR2 SYGVKD. The DNA of the CDR3 is TGTGCCTCGGGGACTAGCGGGAACACCGGGGAGCTGTTTTTT. It yields the protein CASGTSGNTGELFF.

The chain uses TRBV6-6 and TRBJ2-3; TRBD2 matches 7 bases. V gave up 6 bases and J gave up 3 bases; unmatched junction bases: 3. The CDR3 is 13 amino acids. CDR1 is MNHNY, CDR2 SVGAGI, per germline (reference sequence). The CDR3 DNA sequence: TGTGCCAGCAGCCGCGGGGGAACAGATACGCAGTATTTT. This sequence encodes CASSRGGTDTQYF.

The genes are TRBV5-4 and TRBJ2-1, with 12 bases matching TRBD2. The CDR3 contains 18 residues. J was trimmed by 1 base and V by 4 bases; bases with no gene match: 9. Germline V gives CDR1 SGHNT, CDR2 YYREEE (reference sequence). The chain's CDR3 is CASSVGLAGPSSYNEQFF. Here the CDR3 DNA reads TGTGCCAGCAGCGTCGGACTAGCGGGGCCAAGTTCCTACAATGAGCAGTTCTTC.

This sequence joins TRBV7-2 and TRBJ1-4, with TRBD1 as a possible D gene (6 bases). The germline V and J ends were trimmed by 3 bases and 8 bases, with 13 bases remaining between them. This CDR3 has 14 residues. Germline loops: CDR1 SGHTA, CDR2 FQGNSA. The CDR3 protein is CASSLRTVGEKLFF. The DNA of the CDR3 is TGTGCCAGCAGCTTGCGGACAGTAGGCGAAAAACTGTTTTTT.

This clone was recorded a few times. This rearrangement joins TRBV28 to TRBJ1-5, with 7 positions matching TRBD1. V dropped 6 bases and J dropped 7; count of bases not matched to a gene: 9. Germline CDR1 reads MDHEN; CDR2 reads SYDVKM. The CDR3 consists of 14 residues. The chain's CDR3 is CASRKQGPGQPQHF. CDR3 sequence (DNA): TGTGCCAGCAGGAAACAGGGGCCGGGACAGCCCCAGCATTTT.